Shown below are 14 T cell receptor beta chains from a single sample sequenced in a study of cytomegalovirus exposure and HLA in healthy donors. 13 Jbeta primers and 60 Vbeta primers were used for the PCR. Sequencing used immunoSEQ multiplex PCR; TCRdb keeps in-frame clones, though not all of them. Its clone listing holds some 50,000 clones. The specimen was PBMCs. Receptor source: a woman in her forties in good health and CMV-seronegative.

The chain joins TRBV18 to TRBJ2-1; 7 bases are shared with TRBD2. The trim removed 1 base at V and 5 bases at J, leaving 5 bases unmatched. Looked up from germline, CDR1 is KGHSH and CDR2 is LQKENI. The CDR3 length is 15 residues. CDR3 sequence reads: CASSPRRESDNEQFF. The CDR3 DNA sequence: TGTGCCAGCTCACCACGGCGGGAGTCCGACAATGAGCAGTTCTTC.

V usage is TRBV10-3 and J usage is TRBJ2-7; perhaps TRBD1 as D (6 bases). The V end lost 8 bases, the J end lost 5 bases, and 10 bases lay between the germline ends. Germline assignment: CDR1 ENHRY and CDR2 SYGVKD. The CDR3 is 11 residues long. The CDR3 DNA sequence: TGTGCCATCTCTTACAGGGACGAGCAGTACTTC. It yields the protein CAISYRDEQYF.

The gene calls are TRBV6-5 and TRBJ1-2; TRBD1 aligns across 7 bases. Trimming removed 6 bases from V and 5 bases from J; junction bases left unmatched: 6. This CDR3 has 13 residues. Germline loops: CDR1 MNHEY, CDR2 SVGAGI. The CDR3 nucleotides are TGTGCCAGCAGCTCACAGGGGTGGTATGGCTACACCTTC. Translation: CASSSQGWYGYTF.

V usage is TRBV30 and J usage is TRBJ1-2; D is uncertain. Trimming cost V 6 bases and J 5 bases, with 7 bases left between them. This CDR3 has 10 residues. In germline, CDR1 is GTSNPN, CDR2 SVGIG (reference sequence). CDR3 in amino acids: CACSIYGYTF. In nucleotides, the CDR3 is TGTGCCTGTTCCATTTATGGCTACACCTTC.

The chain carries TRBV11-2 and TRBJ2-7, with D possibly matching TRBD2 (6 bases). The germline gives CDR1 SGHAT, CDR2 FQNNGV. CDR3 size: 14 residues. V dropped 5 bases and J dropped 2 bases, with 13 bases sitting between them. CDR3 DNA sequence: TGTGCCAGCAGCCGGACCGGCGGGACCTACGAGCAGTACTTC. This encodes CASSRTGGTYEQYF.

As to this clone: The junction does not match germline at one end; this may be a read error. This chain joins TRBV5-1 and TRBJ1-1; TRBD1 matches at 11 bases. The germline CDR1 and CDR2 sequences are SGHRS and YFSETQ. The CDR3 consists of 15 residues. CDR3 sequence (DNA): TGCGCCAGCACCAACTCCGGGACAGGGGGTACTGAAGATTTCTTT. It codes for CASTNSGTGGTEDFF.

V is TRBV28 and J is TRBJ1-5; TRBD1 aligns across 9 bases. Germline loops: CDR1 MDHEN, CDR2 SYDVKM. Germline trimming cut 5 bases from V and 2 bases from J; bases unmatched to any gene: 4. The CDR3 runs to 15 residues. The CDR3 nucleotides are TGTGCCAGCAGTCGGACAGGGGTCGGCAATCAGCCCCAGCATTTT. Protein sequence: CASSRTGVGNQPQHF.

CDR3 protein: CASGGLAAGIPDNEQFF. The CDR3 DNA reads TGTGCCAGCGGGGGACTAGCGGCAGGCATTCCCGACAATGAGCAGTTCTTC. This chain uses TRBV7-9 with TRBJ2-1; 11 positions match TRBD2. After removal of 8 bases from V and 5 bases from J, the junction contained 14 bases not matched to a gene. This CDR3 is 17 amino acids long. The germline V gene encodes CDR1 SEHNR and CDR2 FQNEAQ (reference sequence).

The chain couples TRBV12-5 to TRBJ2-1, with D tentatively TRBD2 (6 bases). The CDR3 length is 15 residues. Germline CDR1 and CDR2: LGHNT and FRNRAP. The V gene lost 1 base and the J gene lost 8 bases, with 15 bases spanning the gap. CDR3 DNA: TGTGCTAGTGGTTTGGAAACAGGAGGGCCGTATGAGCAGTTCTTC. Amino acids: CASGLETGGPYEQFF.

This chain links TRBV6-4 with TRBJ2-5, with D possibly matching TRBD2 (5 bases). This CDR3 has 14 residues. V lost 7 bases, J lost 2 bases, and 14 bases lay in between. Germline assignment: CDR1 MRHNA and CDR2 SNTAGT. The CDR3 sequence: CASTGGGLQETQYF. CDR3 bases: TGTGCCAGCACCGGAGGTGGGTTGCAAGAGACCCAGTACTTC.

The V and J genes are TRBV7-2 and TRBJ1-1; 7 bases map to TRBD1. This CDR3 spans 13 amino acids. Germline assignment: CDR1 SGHTA and CDR2 FQGNSA. V was pared by 4 bases and J by 4 bases, with 3 bases of the junction left unmatched. The CDR3 here is CASSSRQGTEAFF. As DNA, the CDR3 is TGTGCCAGCAGCTCCCGACAGGGCACTGAAGCTTTCTTT.

The J gene is TRBJ2-7, the V gene TRBV6-1; 10 nucleotides match TRBD2. The germline V gene has CDR1 MNHNS and CDR2 SASEGT. CDR3 length: 13 amino acids. Trimming removed 8 bases from V and 3 bases from J; junction bases left unmatched: 4. CDR3 residues: CASREREGYEQYF. The CDR3 region has the DNA TGTGCCAGCCGCGAGCGGGAGGGCTACGAGCAGTACTTC.

V is TRBV28 and J is TRBJ2-5; 10 bases agree with TRBD1. Germline V gene sequence: CDR1 MDHEN, CDR2 SYDVKM. The CDR3 is 14 residues long. V was clipped by 5 bases and J by 1 base; unmatched bases: 1. The CDR3 is CASSRQGAQETQYF. The CDR3, as DNA: TGTGCCAGCAGTAGACAGGGGGCCCAAGAGACCCAGTACTTC.

The chain is built from TRBV5-4 and TRBJ2-1; D might be TRBD1 (5 bases). The V end was cut by 4 bases, the J end by 3 bases, with 8 bases between. This CDR3 has 13 residues. Germline V lookup: CDR1 SGHNT, CDR2 YYREEE (reference sequence). CDR3 coding DNA: TGTGCCAGCAGCCCAGACAGCTACAATGAGCAGTTCTTC. It codes for CASSPDSYNEQFF.